This T cell receptor beta chain derives from a study of T cell changes during pregnancy in multiple sclerosis. The CDR3 runs to 12 residues. The V gene end was trimmed by 6 bases and the J gene end by 5 bases; junction bases not matched to a gene: 4. Germline CDR1 is MNHNS and CDR2 is SASEGT. Method: immunoSEQ multiplex PCR; TCRdb's copy keeps in-frame clones and lacks some. In the table there are roughly 77,000 clones, around nine tenths of which are singletons. The chain couples TRBV6-1 to TRBJ2-7; 7 nucleotides line up with TRBD1. Sample: peripheral blood, taken in the second trimester of pregnancy. The clonotype comes from a female donor with multiple sclerosis, enrolled in a pregnancy study. CDR3 sequence: CASRSTGDEQYF. The CDR3 DNA reads TGTGCCAGCAGGTCTACAGGGGACGAGCAGTACTTC.